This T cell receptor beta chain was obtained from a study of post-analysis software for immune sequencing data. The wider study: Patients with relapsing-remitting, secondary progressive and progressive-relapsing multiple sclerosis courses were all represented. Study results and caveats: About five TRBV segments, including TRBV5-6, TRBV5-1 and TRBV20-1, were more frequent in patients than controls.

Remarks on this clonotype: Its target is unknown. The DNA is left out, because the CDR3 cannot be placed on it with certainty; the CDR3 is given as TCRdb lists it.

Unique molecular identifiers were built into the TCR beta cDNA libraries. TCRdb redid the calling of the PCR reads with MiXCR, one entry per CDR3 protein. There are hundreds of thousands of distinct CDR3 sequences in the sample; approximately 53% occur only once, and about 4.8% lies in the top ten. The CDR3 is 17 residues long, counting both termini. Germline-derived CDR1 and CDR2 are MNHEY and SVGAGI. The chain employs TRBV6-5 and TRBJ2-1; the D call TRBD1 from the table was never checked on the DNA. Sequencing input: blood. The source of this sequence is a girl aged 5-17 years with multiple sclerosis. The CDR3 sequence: CASSSGQGSVFKYEQFF.